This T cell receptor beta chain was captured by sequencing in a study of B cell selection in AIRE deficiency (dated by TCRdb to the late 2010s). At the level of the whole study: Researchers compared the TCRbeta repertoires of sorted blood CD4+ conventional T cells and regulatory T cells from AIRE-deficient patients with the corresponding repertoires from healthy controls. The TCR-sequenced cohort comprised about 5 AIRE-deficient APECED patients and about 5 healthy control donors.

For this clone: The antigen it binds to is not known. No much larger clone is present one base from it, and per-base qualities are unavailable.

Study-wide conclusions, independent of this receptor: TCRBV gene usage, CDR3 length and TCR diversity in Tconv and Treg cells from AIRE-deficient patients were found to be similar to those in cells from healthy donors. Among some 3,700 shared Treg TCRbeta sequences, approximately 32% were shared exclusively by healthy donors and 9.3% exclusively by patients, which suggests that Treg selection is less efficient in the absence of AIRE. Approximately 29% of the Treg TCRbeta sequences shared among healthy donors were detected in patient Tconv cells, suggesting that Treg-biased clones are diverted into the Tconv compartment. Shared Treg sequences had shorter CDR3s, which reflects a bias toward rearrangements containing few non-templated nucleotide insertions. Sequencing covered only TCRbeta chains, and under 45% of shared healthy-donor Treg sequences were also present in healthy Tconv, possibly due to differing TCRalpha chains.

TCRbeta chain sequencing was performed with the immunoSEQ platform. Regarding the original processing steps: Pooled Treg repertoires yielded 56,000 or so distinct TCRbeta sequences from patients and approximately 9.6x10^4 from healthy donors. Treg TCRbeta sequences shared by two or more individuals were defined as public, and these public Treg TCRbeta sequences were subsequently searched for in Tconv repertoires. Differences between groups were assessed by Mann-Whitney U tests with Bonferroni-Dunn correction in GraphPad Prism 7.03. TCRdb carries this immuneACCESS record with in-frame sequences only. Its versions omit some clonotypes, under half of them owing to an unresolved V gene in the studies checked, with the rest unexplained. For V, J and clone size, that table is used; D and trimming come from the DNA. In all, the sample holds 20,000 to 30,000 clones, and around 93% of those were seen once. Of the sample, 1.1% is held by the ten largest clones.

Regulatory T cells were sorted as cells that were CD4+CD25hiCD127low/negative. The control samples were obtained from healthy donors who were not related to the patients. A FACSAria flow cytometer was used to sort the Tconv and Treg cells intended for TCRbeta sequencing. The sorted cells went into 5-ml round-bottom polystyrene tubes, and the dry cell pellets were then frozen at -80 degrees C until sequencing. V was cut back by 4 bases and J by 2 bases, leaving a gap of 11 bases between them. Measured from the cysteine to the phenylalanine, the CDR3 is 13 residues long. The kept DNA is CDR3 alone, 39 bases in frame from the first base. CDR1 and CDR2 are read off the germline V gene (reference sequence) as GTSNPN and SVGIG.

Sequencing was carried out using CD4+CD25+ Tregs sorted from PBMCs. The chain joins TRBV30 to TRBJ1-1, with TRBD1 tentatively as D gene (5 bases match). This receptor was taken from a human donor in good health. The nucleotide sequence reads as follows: TGTGCCTGGACTGTCAGGGTAAACACTGAAGCTTTCTTT. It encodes CAWTVRVNTEAFF.